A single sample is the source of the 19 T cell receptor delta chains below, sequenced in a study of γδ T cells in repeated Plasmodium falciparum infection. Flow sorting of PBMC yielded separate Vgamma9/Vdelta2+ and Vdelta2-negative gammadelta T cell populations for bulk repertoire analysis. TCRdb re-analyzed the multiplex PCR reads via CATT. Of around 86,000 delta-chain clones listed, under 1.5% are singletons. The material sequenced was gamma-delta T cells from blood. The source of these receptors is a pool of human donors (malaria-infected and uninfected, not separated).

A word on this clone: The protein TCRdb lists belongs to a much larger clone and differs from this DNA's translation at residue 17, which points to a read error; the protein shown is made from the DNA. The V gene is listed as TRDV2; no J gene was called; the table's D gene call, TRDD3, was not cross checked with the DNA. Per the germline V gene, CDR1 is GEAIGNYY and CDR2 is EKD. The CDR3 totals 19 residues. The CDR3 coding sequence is TGTGCCTGTGACACCGTCGTCTATGGTGGGGGAAGGGATTCCGATAAACCCATCTTT. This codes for CACDTVVYGGGRDSDKPIF.

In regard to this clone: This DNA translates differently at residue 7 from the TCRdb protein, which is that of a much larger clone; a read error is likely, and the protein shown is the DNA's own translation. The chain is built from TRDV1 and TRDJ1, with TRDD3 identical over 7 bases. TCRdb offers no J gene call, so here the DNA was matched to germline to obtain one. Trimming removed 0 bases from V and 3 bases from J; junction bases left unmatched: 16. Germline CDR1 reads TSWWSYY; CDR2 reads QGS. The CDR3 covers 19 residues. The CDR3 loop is CALGELGWSVKGDPDKLIF. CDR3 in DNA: TGTGCTCTTGGGGAACTAGGATGGTCGGTTAAGGGGGATCCCGATAAACTCATCTTT.

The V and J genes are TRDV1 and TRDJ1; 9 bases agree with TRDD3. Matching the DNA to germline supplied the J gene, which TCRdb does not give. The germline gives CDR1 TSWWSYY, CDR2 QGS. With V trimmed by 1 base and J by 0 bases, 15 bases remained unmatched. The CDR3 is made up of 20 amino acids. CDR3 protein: CALGEPGALRGYGDTDKLIF. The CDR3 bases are TGTGCTCTTGGGGAACCGGGGGCCCTTAGGGGATACGGGGACACCGATAAACTCATCTTT.

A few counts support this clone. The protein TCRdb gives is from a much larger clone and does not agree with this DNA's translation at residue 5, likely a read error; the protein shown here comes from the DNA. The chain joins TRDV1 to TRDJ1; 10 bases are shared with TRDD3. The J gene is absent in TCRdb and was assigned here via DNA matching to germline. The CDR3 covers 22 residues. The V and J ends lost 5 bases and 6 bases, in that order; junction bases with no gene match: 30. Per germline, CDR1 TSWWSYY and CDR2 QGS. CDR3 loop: CALGKPLSLPLLYWGISYKLIF. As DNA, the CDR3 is TGTGCTCTTGGGAAACCCCTATCCCTTCCTCTCCTTTACTGGGGGATCTCGTATAAACTCATCTTT.

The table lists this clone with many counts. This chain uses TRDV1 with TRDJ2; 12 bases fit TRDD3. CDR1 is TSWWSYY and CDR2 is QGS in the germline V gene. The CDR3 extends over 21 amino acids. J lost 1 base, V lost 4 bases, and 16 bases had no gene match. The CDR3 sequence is CALGGPFLSGGYVVLTAQLFF. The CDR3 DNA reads TGTGCTCTTGGGGGCCCCTTCCTATCTGGGGGATACGTAGTTTTGACAGCACAACTCTTCTTT.

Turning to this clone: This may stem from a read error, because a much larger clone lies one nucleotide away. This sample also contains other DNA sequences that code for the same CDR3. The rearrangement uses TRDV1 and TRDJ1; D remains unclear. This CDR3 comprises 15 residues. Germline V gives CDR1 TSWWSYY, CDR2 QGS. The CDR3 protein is CALAPLSLHTDKLIF. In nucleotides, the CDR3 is TGTGCTCTTGCCCCCCTTTCCCTCCACACCGACAAACTCATCTTT.

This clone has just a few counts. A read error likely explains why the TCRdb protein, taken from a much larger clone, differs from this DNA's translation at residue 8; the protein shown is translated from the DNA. The CDR3 nucleotides read TGTGCTCTTGGGGAACTACGTCCGGGTCTATACTGGGGGATGGGCCCCGATAAACTCATCTTT. It translates to CALGELRPGLYWGMGPDKLIF. The chain has TRDV1 and TRDJ1; 10 bases align to TRDD3. The J gene is not listed in TCRdb, so it was assigned here from a DNA match to germline. Germline-derived CDR1 and CDR2 are TSWWSYY and QGS. With 0 bases clipped from V and 3 bases from J, the junction kept 19 bases outside the gene matches. The CDR3 length is 21 residues.

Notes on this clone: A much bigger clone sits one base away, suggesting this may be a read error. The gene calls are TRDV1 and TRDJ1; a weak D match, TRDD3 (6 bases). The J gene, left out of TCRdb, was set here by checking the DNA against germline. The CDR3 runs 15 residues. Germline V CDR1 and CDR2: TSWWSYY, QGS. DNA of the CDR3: TGCGCTCTTGGGGAAGACATGGGGGCCCTCGATAAACTCATCTTT. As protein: CALGEDMGALDKLIF.

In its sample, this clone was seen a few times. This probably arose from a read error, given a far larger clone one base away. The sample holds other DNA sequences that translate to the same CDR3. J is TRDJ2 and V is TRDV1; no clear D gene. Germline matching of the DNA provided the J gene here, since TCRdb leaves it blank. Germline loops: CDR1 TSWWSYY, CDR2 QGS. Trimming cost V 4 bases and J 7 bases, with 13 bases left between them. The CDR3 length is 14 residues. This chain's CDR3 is CALGGSGSIAQLFF. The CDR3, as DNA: TGTGCTCTTGGGGGCTCCGGGTCGATAGCACAACTCTTCTTT.

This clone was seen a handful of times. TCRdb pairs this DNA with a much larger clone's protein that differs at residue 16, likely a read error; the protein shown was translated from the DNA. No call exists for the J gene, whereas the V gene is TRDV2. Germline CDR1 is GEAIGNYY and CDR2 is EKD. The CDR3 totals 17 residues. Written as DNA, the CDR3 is TGTGCCTGTGACACAGTTGCCCGTCTGGTGTACACCGATAAACTCACCTTT. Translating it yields CACDTVARLVYTDKLTF.

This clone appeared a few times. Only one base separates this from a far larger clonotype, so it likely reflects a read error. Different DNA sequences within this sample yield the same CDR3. The CDR3 loop is CALGELRVFTWAGWGYRLTDKLIF. CDR3 nucleotides: TGTGCTCTTGGGGAACTTAGAGTCTTCACCTGGGCAGGATGGGGATACAGGCTCACCGACAAACTCATCTTT. The chain is built from TRDV1 and TRDJ1; 8 bases match TRDD3. Here the J gene was assigned by germline matching of the DNA, as TCRdb has none. The CDR3 runs to 24 residues. CDR1 and CDR2 (germline): TSWWSYY, QGS.

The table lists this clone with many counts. The CDR3 DNA follows: TGTGCCTGTGACACGGTGGAAGAACTGGGGGGTACCCGGGGAATCTCCTGGGACACCCGACAGATGTTTTTC. It is translated as CACDTVEELGGTRGISWDTRQMFF. V and J are TRDV2 and TRDJ3; 8 nucleotides align to TRDD3. Germline lookup yields CDR1 GEAIGNYY and CDR2 EKD. CDR3 length: 24 residues. With 1 base clipped from V and 0 bases from J, the junction kept 22 bases outside the gene matches.

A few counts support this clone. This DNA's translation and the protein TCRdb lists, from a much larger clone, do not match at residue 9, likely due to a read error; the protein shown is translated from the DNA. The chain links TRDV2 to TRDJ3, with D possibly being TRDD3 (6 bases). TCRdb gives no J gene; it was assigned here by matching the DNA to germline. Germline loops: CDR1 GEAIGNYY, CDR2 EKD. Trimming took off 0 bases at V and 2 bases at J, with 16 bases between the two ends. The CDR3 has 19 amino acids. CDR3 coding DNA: TGTGCCTGTGACACCCTAGTGGGGGGTAGTCCCTGGGACACCCGACAGATGTTTTTC. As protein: CACDTLVGGSPWDTRQMFF.

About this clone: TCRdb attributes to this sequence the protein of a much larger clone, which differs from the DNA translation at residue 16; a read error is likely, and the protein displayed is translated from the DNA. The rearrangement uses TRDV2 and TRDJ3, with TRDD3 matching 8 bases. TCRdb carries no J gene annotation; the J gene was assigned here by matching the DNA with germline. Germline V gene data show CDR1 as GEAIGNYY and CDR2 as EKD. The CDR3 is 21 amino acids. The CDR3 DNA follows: TGTGCCTGTGACGTCCCGGACTGGGGGTTCGGAAGCTCCTGGGACATCCGACAGATGTTTTTC. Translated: CACDVPDWGFGSSWDIRQMFF.

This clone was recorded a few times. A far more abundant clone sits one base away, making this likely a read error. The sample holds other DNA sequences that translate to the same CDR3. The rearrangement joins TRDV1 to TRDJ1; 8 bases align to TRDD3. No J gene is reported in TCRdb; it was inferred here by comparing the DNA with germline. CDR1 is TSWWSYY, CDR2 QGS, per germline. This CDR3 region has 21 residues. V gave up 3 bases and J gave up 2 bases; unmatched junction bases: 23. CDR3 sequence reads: CALGDGYRQGYGFYLTDKLIF. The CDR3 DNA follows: TGTGCTCTTGGGGATGGTTATAGGCAGGGATACGGTTTTTATTTGACCGATAAACTCATCTTT.

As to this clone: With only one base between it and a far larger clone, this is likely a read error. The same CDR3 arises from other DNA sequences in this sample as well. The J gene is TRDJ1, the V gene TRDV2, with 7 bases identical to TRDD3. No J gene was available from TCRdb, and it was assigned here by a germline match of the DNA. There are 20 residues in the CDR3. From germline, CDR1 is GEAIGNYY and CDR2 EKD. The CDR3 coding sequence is TGCGCCTGTGACACCGTACTGGGGACCCGGGGGTTATATTACACCGATAAACTCATCTTT. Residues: CACDTVLGTRGLYYTDKLIF.

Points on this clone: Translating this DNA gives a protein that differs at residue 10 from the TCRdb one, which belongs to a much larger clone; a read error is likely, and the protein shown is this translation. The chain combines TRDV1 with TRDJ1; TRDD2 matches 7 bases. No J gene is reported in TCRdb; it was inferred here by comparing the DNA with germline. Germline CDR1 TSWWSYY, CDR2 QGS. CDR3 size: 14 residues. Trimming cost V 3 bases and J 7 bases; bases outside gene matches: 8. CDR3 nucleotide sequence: TGTGCTCTTGGGGACTACCTTCCTCCATGTAAACTCATCTTT. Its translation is CALGDYLPPCKLIF.

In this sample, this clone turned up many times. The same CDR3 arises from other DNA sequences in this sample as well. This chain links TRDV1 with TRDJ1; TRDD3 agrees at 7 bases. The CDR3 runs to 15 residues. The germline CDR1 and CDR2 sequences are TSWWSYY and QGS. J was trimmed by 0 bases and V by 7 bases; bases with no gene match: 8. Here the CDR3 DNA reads TGTGCTCTTGTGAGGGGATATACGTACACCGATAAACTCATCTTT. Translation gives CALVRGYTYTDKLIF.

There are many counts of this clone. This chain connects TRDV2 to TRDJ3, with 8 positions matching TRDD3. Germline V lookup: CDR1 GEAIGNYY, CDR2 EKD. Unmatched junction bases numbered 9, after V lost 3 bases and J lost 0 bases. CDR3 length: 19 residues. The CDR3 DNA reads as TGTGCCTGTGACCCCTTGGGGGATTGGATCTCCTGGGACACCCGACAGATGTTTTTC. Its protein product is CACDPLGDWISWDTRQMFF.